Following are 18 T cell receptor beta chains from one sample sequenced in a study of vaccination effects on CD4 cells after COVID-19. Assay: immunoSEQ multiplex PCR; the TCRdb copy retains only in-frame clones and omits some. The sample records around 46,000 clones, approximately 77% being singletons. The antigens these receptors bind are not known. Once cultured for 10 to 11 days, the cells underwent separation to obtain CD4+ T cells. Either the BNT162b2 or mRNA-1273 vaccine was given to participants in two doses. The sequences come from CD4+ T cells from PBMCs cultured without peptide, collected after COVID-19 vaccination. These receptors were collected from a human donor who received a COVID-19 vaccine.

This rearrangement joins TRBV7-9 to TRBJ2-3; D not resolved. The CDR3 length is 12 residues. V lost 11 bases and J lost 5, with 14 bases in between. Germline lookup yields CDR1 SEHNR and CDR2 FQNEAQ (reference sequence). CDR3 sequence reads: CAPQQARDTQYF. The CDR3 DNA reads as TGTGCCCCACAGCAGGCCAGAGATACGCAGTATTTT.

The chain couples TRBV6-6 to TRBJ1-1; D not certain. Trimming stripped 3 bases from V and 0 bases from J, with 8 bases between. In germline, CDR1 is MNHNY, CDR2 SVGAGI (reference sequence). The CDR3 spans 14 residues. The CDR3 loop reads CASSYQTMNTEAFF. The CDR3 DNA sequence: TGTGCCAGCAGTTATCAGACGATGAACACTGAAGCTTTCTTT.

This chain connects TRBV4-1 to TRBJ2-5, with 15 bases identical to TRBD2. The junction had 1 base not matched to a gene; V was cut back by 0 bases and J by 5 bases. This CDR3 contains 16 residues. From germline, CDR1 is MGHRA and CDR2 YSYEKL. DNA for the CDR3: TGCGCCAGCAGCCAAGATGGACTAGCGGGAGGGGAGACCCAGTACTTC. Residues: CASSQDGLAGGETQYF.

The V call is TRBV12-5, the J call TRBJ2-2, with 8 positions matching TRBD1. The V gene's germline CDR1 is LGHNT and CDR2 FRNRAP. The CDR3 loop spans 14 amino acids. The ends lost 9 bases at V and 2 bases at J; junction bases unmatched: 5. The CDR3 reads CASRPGGNTGELFF. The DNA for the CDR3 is TGTGCTAGCCGTCCAGGGGGCAACACCGGGGAGCTGTTTTTT. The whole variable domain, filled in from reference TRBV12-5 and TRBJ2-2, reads DARVTQTPRHKVTEMGQEVTMRCQPILGHNTVFWYRQTMMQGLELLAYFRNRAPLDDSGMPKDRFSAEMPDATLATLKIQPSEPRDSAVYFCASRPGGNTGELFFGEGSRLTVL.

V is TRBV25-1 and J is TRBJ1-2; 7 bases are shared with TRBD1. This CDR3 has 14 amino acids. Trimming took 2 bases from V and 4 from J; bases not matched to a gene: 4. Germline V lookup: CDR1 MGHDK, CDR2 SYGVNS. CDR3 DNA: TGTGCCAGCAGTGAAGCCGGGACAGCCTATGGCTACACCTTC. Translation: CASSEAGTAYGYTF.

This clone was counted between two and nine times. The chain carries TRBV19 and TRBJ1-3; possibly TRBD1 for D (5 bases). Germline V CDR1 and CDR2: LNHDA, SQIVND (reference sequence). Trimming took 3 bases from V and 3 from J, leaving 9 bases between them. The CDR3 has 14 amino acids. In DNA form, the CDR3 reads TGTGCCAGTAGTATTCCGGGGCTTGGAAACACCATATATTTT. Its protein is CASSIPGLGNTIYF.

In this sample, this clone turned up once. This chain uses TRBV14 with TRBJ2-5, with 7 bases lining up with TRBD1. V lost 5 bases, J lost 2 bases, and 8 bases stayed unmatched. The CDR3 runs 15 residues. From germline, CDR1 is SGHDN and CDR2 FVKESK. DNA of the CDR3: TGTGCCAGCAGCGCCCAGACAGGGTATCAAGAGACCCAGTACTTC. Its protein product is CASSAQTGYQETQYF. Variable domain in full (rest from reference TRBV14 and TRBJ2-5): EAGVTQFPSHSVIEKGQTVTLRCDPISGHDNLYWYRRVMGKEIKFLLHFVKESKQDESGMPNNRFLAERTGGTYSTLKVQPAELEDSGVYFCASSAQTGYQETQYFGPGTRLLVL.

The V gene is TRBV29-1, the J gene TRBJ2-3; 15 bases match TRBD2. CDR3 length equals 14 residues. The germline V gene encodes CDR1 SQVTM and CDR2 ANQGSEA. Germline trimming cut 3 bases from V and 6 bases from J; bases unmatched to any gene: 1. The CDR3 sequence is CSVEGTSGRDTQYF. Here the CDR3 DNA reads TGCAGCGTTGAGGGGACTAGCGGGAGGGATACGCAGTATTTT.

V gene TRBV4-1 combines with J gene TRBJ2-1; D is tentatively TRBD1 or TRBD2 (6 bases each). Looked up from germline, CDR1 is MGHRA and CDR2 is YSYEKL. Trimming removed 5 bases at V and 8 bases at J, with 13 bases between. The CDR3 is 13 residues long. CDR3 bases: TGCGCCAGCAGCGTACGGGGGCGGGATGAGCAGTTCTTC. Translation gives CASSVRGRDEQFF.

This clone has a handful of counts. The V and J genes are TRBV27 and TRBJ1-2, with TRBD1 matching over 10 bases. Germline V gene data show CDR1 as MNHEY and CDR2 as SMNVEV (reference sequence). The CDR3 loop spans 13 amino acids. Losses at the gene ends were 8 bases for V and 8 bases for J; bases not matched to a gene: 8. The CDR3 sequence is CASSSGQGEGYTF. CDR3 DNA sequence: TGTGCCAGCTCTAGTGGACAGGGGGAAGGCTACACCTTC.

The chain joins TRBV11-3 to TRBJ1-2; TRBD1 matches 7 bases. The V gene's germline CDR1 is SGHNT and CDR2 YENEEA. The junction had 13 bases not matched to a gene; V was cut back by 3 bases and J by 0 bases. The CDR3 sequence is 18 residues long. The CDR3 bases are TGTGCCAGCAGCTTTAGGACAGGAACCTCGAGGGCTAACTATGGCTACACCTTC. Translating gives CASSFRTGTSRANYGYTF.

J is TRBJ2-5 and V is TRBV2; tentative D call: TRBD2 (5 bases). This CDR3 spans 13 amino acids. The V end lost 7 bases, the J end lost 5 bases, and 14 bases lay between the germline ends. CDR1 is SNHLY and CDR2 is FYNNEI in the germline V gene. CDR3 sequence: CASKASGWETQYF. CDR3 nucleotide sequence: TGTGCCAGCAAGGCCTCGGGGTGGGAGACCCAGTACTTC.

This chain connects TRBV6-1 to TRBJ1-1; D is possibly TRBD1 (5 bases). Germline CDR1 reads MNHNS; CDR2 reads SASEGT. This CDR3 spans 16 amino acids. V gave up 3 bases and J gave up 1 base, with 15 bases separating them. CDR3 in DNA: TGTGCCAGCAGTGATGCAGGGATGGGAGGGAACACTGAAGCTTTCTTT. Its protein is CASSDAGMGGNTEAFF.

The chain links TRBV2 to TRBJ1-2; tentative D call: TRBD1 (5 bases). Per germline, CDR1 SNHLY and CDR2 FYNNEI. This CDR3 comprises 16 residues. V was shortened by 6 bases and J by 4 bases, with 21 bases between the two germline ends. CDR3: CASRKNEGIGGYGYTF. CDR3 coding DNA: TGTGCCAGCAGGAAGAACGAGGGGATAGGAGGCTATGGCTACACCTTC.

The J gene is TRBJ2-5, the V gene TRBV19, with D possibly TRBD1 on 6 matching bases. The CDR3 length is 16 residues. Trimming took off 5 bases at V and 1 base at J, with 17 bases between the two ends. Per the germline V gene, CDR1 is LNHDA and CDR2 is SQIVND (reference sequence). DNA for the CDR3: TGTGCCAGTAGTGCTAGGGACAAACTGATCCAAGAGACCCAGTACTTC. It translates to CASSARDKLIQETQYF.

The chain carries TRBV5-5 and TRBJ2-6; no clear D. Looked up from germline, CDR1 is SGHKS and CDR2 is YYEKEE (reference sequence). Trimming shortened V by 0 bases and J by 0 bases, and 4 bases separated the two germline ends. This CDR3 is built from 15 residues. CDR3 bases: TGTGCCAGCAGCTTGGGGAACTCTGGGGCCAACGTCCTGACTTTC. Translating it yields CASSLGNSGANVLTF.

CDR3 sequence: CASSDARSDTIYF. Written as DNA, the CDR3 is TGCGCCAGCAGCGACGCCCGCTCGGACACCATATATTTT. The V gene is TRBV5-1, the J gene TRBJ1-3; D call uncertain. V was clipped by 4 bases and J by 8 bases, with 13 bases between them. Looked up from germline, CDR1 is SGHRS and CDR2 is YFSETQ. This CDR3 has 13 residues.

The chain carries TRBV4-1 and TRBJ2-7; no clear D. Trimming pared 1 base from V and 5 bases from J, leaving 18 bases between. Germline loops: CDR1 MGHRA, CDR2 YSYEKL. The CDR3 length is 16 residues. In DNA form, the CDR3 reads TGCGCCAGCAGCCAAGTGAACCTTATCCAAATGGACGAGCAGTACTTC. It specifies CASSQVNLIQMDEQYF.